This TCR beta chain was captured by sequencing in a study of long-term antiretroviral therapy in people with HIV. This was the immunoSEQ v3.0 assay at survey level. Sequencing set out to capture roughly 35,000-50,000 T-cell genomes per sample. Generated by immunoSEQ multiplex PCR, the TCRdb table keeps only in-frame clones and is missing some. The sample lists around 15,000 clones; around 80% were seen once. This CDR3 comprises 15 residues. Germline CDR1 is LNHDA and CDR2 is SQIVND (reference sequence). Trimming left V 1 base short and J 5 bases short, with 14 bases between. This receptor was obtained from a man in his forties or fifties with HIV. The chain is built from TRBV19 and TRBJ1-1; D remains ambiguous. The input for sequencing was unsorted PBMCs, taken 2.1 years after starting antiretroviral therapy. CDR3 in DNA: TGTGCCAGTAGTATAGGGGCCAGGCCGCTGACTGAAGCTTTCTTT. It codes for CASSIGARPLTEAFF.